This T cell receptor beta chain derives from a study of blood T cell repertoires in COVID-19. Repertoires were generated with immunoSEQ multiplex PCR, while TCRdb's copy carries only in-frame clones and drops some. The sample contains approximately 100,000 clones, approximately 86% of which appear only once. Trimming shortened V by 2 bases and J by 5 bases, and 15 bases separated the two germline ends. The CDR3 has 16 residues. Per germline, CDR1 MNHEY and CDR2 SVGAGI. The specimen was PBMCs or T cells enriched from blood (not recorded which). This chain connects TRBV6-5 to TRBJ2-2, with a possible D match to TRBD2 (7 bases). The TCR comes from a woman in her fifties or sixties who had recovered from COVID-19. The CDR3 sequence: CASSYATGRGTGELFF. CDR3 nucleotides: TGTGCCAGCAGTTACGCCACAGGGAGGGGGACCGGGGAGCTGTTTTTT.